A single TCR beta chain is shown here with its context. V was pared by 3 bases and J by 0 bases, with 12 bases between. The germline gives CDR1 DFQATT, CDR2 SNEGSKA (reference sequence). This CDR3 is 15 amino acids long. In the original processing: Cell counts per sample came from amplifying reference gene primers. Clones were sequenced by immunoSEQ multiplex PCR, and TCRdb holds only the in-frame ones, with some missing. That table supplies the V and J calls and clone size; D and trimming were determined from the DNA. The table has under 140,000 clones, about 79% seen once; the top ten hold 16%. This sample stems from a study of blood T cell repertoires in COVID-19. On the study more broadly: Both acute and convalescent COVID-19 samples were obtained from the United States, Italy and Spain. T cells, B-cell-depleted T cells, or PBMCs provided the cDNA or gDNA that served as material.

Sequencing was carried out using peripheral blood. The V gene is TRBV20-1, the J gene TRBJ2-4; no reliable D call. This sequence originates from a woman aged 80 or over with active or convalescent COVID-19. For the CDR3, the DNA is TGCAGTGCTAGTAATAGCAGACTAGCCAAAAACATTCAGTACTTC. Its translation is CSASNSRLAKNIQYF.